The entry below gives a single TCR beta chain sequence along with its context. The antigen remains unidentified. This sample was included in a study of T cell clonotyping in hematopoietic cell transplantation. Clones were read by immunoSEQ multiplex PCR, and TCRdb kept only the in-frame ones, dropping some. The repertoire includes roughly 5,000 clones, around 90% of them detected once, and around 5% sits in the top ten. Looked up from germline, CDR1 is LGHNA and CDR2 is YNFKEQ. Losses at the gene ends were 3 bases for V and 7 bases for J; bases not matched to a gene: 2. This CDR3 has 14 residues. Study outcomes and limitations: Few recipient clonotypes overlapped donors; over 95% were de novo at given depth. Broader posttransplant TCR repertoire diversity was predicted by graft donor and pretransplant recipient Inverse Simpson Index values.

The source is a man aged 35 to 55 in good health. Some clones in this sample may be carry-over from other donors' samples. The chain couples TRBV4-2 to TRBJ1-5, with 11 bases lining up with TRBD1. Sequencing was performed on peripheral blood mononuclear cells. The CDR3 loop is CASSQDRGLQPQHF. DNA for the CDR3: TGTGCCAGCAGCCAGGACAGGGGGCTCCAGCCCCAGCATTTT.